This entry describes one T cell receptor beta chain. Per the germline V gene, CDR1 is MNHEY and CDR2 is SVGAGI. The V gene end was trimmed by 6 bases and the J gene end by 5 bases; junction bases not matched to a gene: 7. The CDR3 loop spans 15 amino acids. This entry is derived from a study of blood T cell repertoires in COVID-19. The overall study: Samples taken during acute and convalescent COVID-19 were collected in the United States, Italy and Spain.

The data were produced by immunoSEQ multiplex PCR, yet TCRdb's version contains in-frame clones alone and is incomplete. The sample yields just over 250,000 clones, about 89% seen once. Sequencing was performed on peripheral blood. This TCR was sampled from a man in his forties or fifties who had recovered from COVID-19. This chain connects TRBV6-5 to TRBJ2-2; 9 nucleotides line up with TRBD1. The CDR3 DNA is TGTGCCAGCAGGGGAGGGACAGGGCTGACCGGGGAGCTGTTTTTT. Protein product: CASRGGTGLTGELFF.